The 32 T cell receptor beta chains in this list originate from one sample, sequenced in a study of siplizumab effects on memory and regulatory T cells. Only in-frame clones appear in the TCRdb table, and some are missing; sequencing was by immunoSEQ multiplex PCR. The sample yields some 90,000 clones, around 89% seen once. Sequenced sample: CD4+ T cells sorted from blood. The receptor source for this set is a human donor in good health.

CDR3 sequence reads: CASSMWTSSYNEQFF. CDR3 sequence (DNA): TGTGCCAGTAGTATGTGGACTAGTTCCTACAATGAGCAGTTCTTC. V and J are TRBV19 and TRBJ2-1; TRBD2 aligns across 7 bases. Germline V gives CDR1 LNHDA, CDR2 SQIVND (reference sequence). The CDR3 is made up of 15 amino acids. The J segment lost 1 base and the V segment lost 3 bases, leaving 3 bases of the junction unmatched.

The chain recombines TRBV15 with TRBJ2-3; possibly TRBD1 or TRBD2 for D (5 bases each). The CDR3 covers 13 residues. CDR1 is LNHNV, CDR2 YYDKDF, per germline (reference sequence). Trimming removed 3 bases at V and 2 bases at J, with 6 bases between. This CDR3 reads CATSRGDTDTQYF. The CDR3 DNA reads TGTGCCACCAGCAGGGGGGACACAGATACGCAGTATTTT.

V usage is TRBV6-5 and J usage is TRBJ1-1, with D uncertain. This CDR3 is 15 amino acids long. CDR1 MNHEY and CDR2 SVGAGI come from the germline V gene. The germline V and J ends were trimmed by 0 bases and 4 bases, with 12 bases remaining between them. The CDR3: CASSYSAAFRTEAFF. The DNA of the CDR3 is TGTGCCAGCAGTTACTCGGCGGCATTCCGCACTGAAGCTTTCTTT.

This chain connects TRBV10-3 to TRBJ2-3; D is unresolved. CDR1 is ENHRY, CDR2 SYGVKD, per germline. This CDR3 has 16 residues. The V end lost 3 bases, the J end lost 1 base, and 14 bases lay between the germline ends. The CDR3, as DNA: TGTGCCATCAGTGAAAGTAGGCCTGAAGGCACAGATACGCAGTATTTT. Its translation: CAISESRPEGTDTQYF.

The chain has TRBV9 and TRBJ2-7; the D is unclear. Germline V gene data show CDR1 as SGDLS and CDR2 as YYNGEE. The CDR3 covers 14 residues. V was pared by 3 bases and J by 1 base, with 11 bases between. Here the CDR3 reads CASSALGRSYEQYF. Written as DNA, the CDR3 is TGTGCCAGCAGCGCCCTGGGAAGGTCCTACGAGCAGTACTTC.

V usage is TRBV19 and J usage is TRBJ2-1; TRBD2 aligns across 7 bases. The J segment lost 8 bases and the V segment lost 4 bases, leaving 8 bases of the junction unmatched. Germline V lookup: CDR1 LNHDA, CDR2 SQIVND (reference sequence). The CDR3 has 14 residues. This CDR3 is CASSRSGGSDEQFF. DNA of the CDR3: TGTGCCAGTAGTAGGTCGGGAGGTTCGGATGAGCAGTTCTTC.

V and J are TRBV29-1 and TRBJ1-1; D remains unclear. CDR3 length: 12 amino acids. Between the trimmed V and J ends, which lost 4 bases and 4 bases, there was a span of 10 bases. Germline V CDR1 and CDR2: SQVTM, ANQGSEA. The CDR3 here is CSVGLGVTEAFF. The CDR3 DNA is TGCAGCGTTGGACTCGGGGTCACTGAAGCTTTCTTT.

The CDR3 nucleotides read TGCGCCAGCAGTTCAGGGGGCACAGATACGCAGTATTTT. Amino acids: CASSSGGTDTQYF. The rearrangement links TRBV5-1 to TRBJ2-3; TRBD1 is a possible D gene (6 bases). CDR3 size: 13 residues. Germline values: CDR1 SGHRS, CDR2 YFSETQ. The ends were cut back, 5 bases at V and 1 base at J, with 8 bases in the middle.

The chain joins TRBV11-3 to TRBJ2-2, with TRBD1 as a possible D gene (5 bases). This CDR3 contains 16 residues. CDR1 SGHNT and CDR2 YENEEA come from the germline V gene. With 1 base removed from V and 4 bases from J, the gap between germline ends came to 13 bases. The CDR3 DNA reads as TGTGCCAGCAGCTTAGGGGGCACCGTGGGCACCGGGGAGCTGTTTTTT. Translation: CASSLGGTVGTGELFF. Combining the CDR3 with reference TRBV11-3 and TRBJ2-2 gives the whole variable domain EAGVVQSPRYKIIEKKQPVAFWCNPISGHNTLYWYLQNLGQGPELLIRYENEEAVDDSQLPKDRFSAERLKGVDSTLKIQPAELGDSAVYLCASSLGGTVGTGELFFGEGSRLTVL.

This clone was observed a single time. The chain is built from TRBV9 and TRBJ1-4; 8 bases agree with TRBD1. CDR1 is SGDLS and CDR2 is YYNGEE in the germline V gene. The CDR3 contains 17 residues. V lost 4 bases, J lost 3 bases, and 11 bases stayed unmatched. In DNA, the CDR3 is TGTGCCAGCAGCCCCTATGGACAGGGTCGACCTAATGAAAAACTGTTTTTT. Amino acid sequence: CASSPYGQGRPNEKLFF. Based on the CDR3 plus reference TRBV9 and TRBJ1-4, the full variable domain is DSGVTQTPKHLITATGQRVTLRCSPRSGDLSVYWYQQSLDQGLQFLIQYYNGEERAKGNILERFSAQQFPDLHSELNLSSLELGDSALYFCASSPYGQGRPNEKLFFGSGTQLSVL.

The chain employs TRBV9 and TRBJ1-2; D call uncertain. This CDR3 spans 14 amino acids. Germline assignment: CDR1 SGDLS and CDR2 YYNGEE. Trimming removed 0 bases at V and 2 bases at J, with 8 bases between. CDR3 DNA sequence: TGTGCCAGCAGCGTAGACTTACAGAACTATGGCTACACCTTC. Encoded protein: CASSVDLQNYGYTF. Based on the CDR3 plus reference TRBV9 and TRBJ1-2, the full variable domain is DSGVTQTPKHLITATGQRVTLRCSPRSGDLSVYWYQQSLDQGLQFLIQYYNGEERAKGNILERFSAQQFPDLHSELNLSSLELGDSALYFCASSVDLQNYGYTFGSGTRLTVV.

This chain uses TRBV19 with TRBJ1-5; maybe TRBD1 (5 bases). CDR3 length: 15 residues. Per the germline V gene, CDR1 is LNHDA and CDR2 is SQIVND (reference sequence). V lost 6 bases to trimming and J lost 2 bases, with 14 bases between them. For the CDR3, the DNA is TGTGCCAGTAGGCCTTGGAGGGGCGGCAATCAGCCCCAGCATTTT. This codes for CASRPWRGGNQPQHF.

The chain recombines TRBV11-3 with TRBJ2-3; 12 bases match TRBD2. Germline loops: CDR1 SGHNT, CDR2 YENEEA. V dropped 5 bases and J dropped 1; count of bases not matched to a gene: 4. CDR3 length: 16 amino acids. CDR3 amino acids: CASSPRLAGGTDTQYF. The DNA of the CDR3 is TGTGCCAGCAGCCCGAGACTAGCGGGAGGCACAGATACGCAGTATTTT.

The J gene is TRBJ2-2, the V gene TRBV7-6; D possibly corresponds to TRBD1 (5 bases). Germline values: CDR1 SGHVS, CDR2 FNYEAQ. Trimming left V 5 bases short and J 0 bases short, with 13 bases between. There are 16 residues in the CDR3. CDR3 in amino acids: CASSPTTATNTGELFF. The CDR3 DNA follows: TGTGCCAGCAGCCCCACGACAGCCACGAACACCGGGGAGCTGTTTTTT.

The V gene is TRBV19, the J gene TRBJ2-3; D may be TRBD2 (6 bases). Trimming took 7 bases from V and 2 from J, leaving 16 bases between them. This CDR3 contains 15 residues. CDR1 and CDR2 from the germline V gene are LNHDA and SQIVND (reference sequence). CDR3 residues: CASTRTAGNTDTQYF. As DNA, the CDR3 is TGTGCCAGTACCCGGACGGCGGGGAACACAGATACGCAGTATTTT.

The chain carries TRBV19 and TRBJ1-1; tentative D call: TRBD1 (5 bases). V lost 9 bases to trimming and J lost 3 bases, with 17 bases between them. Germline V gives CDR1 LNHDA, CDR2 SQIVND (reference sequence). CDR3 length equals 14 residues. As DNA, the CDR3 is TGTGCCAGCGGGGGACCGCCGATTCACACTGAAGCTTTCTTT. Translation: CASGGPPIHTEAFF.

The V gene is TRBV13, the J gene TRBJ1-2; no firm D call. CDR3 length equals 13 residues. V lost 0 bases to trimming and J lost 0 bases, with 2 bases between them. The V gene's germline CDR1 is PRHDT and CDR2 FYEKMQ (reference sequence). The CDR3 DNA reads TGTGCCAGCAGCTTAGGACCTAACTATGGCTACACCTTC. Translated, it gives CASSLGPNYGYTF.

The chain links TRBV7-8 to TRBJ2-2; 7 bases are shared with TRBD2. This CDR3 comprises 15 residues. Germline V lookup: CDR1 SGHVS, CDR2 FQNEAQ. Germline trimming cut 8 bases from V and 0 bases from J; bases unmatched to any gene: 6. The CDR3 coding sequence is TGTGCCAGCGGACGGACTAGAACGAACACCGGGGAGCTGTTTTTT. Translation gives CASGRTRTNTGELFF.

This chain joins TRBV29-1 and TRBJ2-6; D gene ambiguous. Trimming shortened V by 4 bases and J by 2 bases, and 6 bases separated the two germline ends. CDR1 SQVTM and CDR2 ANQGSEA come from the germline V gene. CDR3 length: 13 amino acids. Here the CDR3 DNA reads TGCAGCGTTGGGGGAACTGGGGCCAACGTCCTGACTTTC. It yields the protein CSVGGTGANVLTF.

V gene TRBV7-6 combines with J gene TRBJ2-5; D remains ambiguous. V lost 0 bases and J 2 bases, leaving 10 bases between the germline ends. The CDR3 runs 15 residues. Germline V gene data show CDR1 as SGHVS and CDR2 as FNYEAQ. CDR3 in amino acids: CASSLAHAAQETQYF. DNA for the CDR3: TGTGCCAGCAGCTTAGCGCACGCGGCACAAGAGACCCAGTACTTC. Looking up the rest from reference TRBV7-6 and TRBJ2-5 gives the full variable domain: GAGVSQSPRYKVTKRGQDVALRCDPISGHVSLYWYRQALGQGPEFLTYFNYEAQQDKSGLPNDRFSAERPEGSISTLTIQRTEQRDSAMYRCASSLAHAAQETQYFGPGTRLLVL.

The CDR3 reads CASSPRAQTNQPQHF. CDR3 sequence (DNA): TGTGCCAGCTCACCGAGAGCCCAGACGAATCAGCCCCAGCATTTT. The rearrangement uses TRBV18 and TRBJ1-5; D ambiguous. Trimming took 3 bases from V and 4 from J, leaving 13 bases between them. The CDR3 extends over 15 amino acids. Germline CDR1 is KGHSH and CDR2 is LQKENI. The full variable domain, its missing parts supplied by reference TRBV18 and TRBJ1-5, is NAGVMQNPRHLVRRRGQEARLRCSPMKGHSHVYWYRQLPEEGLKFMVYLQKENIIDESGMPKERFSAEFPKEGPSILRIQQVVRGDSAAYFCASSPRAQTNQPQHFGDGTRLSIL.

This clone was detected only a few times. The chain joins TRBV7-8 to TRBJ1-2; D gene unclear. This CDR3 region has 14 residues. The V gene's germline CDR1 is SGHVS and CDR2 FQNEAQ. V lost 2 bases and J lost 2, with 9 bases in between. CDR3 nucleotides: TGTGCCAGCAGCTTAATTCAGACCAACTATGGCTACACCTTC. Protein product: CASSLIQTNYGYTF.

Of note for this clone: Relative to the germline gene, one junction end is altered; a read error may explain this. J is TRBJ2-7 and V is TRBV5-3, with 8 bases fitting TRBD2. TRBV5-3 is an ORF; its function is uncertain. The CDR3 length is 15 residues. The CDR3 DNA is TGTGCCAGCAGCTTAACTAGCGGCCGAGGGAACGAGCAGTACTTC. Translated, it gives CASSLTSGRGNEQYF.

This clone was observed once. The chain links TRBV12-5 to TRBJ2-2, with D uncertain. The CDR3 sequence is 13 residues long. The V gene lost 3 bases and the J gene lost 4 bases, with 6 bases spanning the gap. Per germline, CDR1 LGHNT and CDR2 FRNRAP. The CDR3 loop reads CASGFGVTGELFF. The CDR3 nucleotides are TGTGCTAGTGGTTTTGGGGTCACCGGGGAGCTGTTTTTT.

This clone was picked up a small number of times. The CDR3 sequence is CASDSGTGVRKLFF. The CDR3 DNA reads TGTGCCAGCGACTCCGGGACAGGGGTGCGAAAACTGTTTTTT. The chain carries TRBV6-1 and TRBJ1-4, with 10 bases lining up with TRBD1. The germline CDR1 and CDR2 sequences are MNHNS and SASEGT. There are 14 residues in the CDR3. V lost 8 bases, J lost 10 bases, and 10 bases stayed unmatched.

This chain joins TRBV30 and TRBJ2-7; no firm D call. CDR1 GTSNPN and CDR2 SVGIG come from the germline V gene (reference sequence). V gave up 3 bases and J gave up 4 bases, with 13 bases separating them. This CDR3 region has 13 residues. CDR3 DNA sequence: TGTGCCTGGAGCTCCCAAGTGGGTTACGAGCAGTACTTC. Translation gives CAWSSQVGYEQYF.

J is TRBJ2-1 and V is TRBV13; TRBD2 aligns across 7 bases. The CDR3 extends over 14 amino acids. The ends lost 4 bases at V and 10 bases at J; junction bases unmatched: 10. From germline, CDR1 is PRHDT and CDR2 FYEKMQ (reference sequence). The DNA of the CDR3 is TGTGCCAGCAGCTCCCCCACGGGCGGGAGAGAGCAGTTCTTC. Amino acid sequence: CASSSPTGGREQFF.

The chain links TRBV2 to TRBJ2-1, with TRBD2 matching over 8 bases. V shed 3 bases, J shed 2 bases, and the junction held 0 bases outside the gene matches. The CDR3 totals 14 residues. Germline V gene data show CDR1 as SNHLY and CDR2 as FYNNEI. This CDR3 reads CASSDSGTYNEQFF. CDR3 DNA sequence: TGTGCCAGCAGTGATAGCGGGACCTACAATGAGCAGTTCTTC.

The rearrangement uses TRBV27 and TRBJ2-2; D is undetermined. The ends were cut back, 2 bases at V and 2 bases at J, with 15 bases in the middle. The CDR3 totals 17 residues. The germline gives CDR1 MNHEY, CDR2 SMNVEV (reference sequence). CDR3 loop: CASSLPQRAGNTGELFF. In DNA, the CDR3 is TGTGCCAGCAGTTTACCCCAACGAGCCGGCAACACCGGGGAGCTGTTTTTT.

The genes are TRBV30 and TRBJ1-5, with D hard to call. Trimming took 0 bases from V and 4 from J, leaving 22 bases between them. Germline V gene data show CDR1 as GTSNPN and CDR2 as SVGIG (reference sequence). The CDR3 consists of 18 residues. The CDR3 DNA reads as TGTGCCTGGAGTGTACGGCGGCAGCAATCATTTCAAAATCAGCCCCAGCATTTT. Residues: CAWSVRRQQSFQNQPQHF.

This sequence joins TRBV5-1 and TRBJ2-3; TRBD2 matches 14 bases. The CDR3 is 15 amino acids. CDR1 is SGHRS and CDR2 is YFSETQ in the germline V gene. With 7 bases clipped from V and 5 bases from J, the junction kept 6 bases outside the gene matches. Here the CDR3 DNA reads TGCGCCAGCCAAGGACTAGCGGGAGGAGGAGATACGCAGTATTTT. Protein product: CASQGLAGGGDTQYF.

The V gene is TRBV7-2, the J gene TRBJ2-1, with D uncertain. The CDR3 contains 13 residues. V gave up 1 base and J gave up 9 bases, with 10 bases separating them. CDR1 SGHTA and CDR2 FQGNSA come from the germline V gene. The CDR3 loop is CASSLDGWGEQFF. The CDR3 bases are TGTGCCAGCAGCTTAGATGGGTGGGGTGAGCAGTTCTTC.